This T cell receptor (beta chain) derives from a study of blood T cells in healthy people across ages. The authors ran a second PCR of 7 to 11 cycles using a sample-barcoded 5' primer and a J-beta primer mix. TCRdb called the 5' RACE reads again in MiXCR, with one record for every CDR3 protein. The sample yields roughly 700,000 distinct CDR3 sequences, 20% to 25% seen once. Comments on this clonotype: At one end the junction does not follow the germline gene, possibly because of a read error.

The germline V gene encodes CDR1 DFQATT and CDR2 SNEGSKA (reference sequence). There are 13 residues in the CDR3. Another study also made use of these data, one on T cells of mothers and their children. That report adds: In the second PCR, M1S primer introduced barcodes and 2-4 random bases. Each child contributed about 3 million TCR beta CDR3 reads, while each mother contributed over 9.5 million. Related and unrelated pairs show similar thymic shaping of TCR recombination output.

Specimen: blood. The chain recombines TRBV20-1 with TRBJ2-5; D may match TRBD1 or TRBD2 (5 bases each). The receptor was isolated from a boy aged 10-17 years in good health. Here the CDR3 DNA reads TGCAGTGTTGAGGGAAGAGAGGACGGGACCCAGTGCTTC. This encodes CSVEGREDGTQCF.